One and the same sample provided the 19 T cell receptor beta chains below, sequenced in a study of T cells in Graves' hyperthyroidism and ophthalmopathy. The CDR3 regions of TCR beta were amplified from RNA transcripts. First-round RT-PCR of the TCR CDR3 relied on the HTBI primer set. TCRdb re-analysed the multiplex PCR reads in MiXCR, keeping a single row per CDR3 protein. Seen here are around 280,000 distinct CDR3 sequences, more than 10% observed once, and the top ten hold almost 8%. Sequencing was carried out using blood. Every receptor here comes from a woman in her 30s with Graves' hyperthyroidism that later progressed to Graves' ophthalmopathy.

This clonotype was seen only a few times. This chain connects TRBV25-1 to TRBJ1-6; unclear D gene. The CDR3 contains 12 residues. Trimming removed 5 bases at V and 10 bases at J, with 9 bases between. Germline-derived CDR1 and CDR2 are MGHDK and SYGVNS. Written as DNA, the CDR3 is TGTGCCAGCAGTTCCCCAACATCACCCCTCCACTTT. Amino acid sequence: CASSSPTSPLHF.

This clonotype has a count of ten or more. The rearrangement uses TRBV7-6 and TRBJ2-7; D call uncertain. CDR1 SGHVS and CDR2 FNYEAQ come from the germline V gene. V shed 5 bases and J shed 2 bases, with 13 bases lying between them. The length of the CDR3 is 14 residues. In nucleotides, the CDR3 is TGTGCCAGCAGCCCAGGATCTGGACCCTACGAGCAGTACTTC. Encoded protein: CASSPGSGPYEQYF.

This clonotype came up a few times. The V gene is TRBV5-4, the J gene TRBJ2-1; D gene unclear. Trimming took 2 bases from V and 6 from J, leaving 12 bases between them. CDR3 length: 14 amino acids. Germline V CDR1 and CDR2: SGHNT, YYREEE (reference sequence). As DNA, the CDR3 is TGTGCCAGCAGCTTCGAGATCCCTCTCAATGAGCAGTTCTTC. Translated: CASSFEIPLNEQFF.

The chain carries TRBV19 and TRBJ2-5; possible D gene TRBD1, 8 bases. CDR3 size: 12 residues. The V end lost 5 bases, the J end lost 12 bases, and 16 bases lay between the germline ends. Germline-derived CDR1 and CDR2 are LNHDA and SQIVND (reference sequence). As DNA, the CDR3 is TGTGCCAGTAGTTCACAGGGGGAGGGTGAGTACTTC. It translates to CASSSQGEGEYF.

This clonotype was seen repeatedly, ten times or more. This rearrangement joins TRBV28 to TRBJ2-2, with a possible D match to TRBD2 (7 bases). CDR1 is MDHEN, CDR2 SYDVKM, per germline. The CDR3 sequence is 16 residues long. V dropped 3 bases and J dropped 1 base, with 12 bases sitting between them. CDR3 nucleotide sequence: TGTGCCAGCAGTTTGTGGCGGGGGCTGAACACCGGGGAGCTGTTTTTT. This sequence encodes CASSLWRGLNTGELFF.

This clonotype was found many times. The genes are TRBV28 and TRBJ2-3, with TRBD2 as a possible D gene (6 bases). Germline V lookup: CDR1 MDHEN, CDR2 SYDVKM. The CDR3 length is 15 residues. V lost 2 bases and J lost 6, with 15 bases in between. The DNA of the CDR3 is TGTGCCAGCAGTTTAATGGCGGGACCCCAGGATACGCAGTATTTT. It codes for CASSLMAGPQDTQYF.

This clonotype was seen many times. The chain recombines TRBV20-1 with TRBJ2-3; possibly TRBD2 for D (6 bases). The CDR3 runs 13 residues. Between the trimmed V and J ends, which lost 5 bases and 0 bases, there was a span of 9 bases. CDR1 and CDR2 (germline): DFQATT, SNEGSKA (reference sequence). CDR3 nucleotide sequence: TGCAGTGCTGCTAGCGAGAGCACAGATACGCAGTATTTT. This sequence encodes CSAASESTDTQYF.

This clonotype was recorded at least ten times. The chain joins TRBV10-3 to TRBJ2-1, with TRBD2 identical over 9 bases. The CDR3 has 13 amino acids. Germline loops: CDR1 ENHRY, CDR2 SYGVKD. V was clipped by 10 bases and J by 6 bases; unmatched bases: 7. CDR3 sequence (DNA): TGTGCCACCTATAGCGGGAGCTCCAATGAGCAGTTCTTC. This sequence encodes CATYSGSSNEQFF.

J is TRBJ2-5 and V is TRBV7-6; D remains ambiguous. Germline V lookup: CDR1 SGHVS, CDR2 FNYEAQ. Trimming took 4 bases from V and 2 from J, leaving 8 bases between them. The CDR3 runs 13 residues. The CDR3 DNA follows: TGTGCCAGCAGCTCAGCGCGGCAAGAGACCCAGTACTTC. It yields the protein CASSSARQETQYF.

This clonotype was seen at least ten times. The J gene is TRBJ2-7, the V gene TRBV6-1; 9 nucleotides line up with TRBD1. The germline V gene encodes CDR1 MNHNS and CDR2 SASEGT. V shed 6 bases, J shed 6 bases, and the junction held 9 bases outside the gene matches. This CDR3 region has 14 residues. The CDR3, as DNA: TGTGCCAGCAGCCCCGGGACAGGGCCATCCGAGCAGTACTTC. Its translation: CASSPGTGPSEQYF.

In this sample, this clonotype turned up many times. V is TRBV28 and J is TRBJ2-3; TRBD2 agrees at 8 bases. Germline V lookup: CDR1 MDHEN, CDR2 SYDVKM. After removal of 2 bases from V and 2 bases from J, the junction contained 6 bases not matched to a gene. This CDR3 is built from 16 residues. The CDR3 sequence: CASSLRLAQATDTQYF. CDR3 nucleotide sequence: TGTGCCAGCAGTTTAAGACTAGCGCAAGCCACAGATACGCAGTATTTT.

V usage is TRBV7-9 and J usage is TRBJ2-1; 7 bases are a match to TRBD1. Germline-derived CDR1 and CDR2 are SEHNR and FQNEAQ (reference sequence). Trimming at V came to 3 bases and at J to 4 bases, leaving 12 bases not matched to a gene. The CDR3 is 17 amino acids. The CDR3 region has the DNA TGTGCCAGCAGCTTTCCCGCAAGACAGGGCGAATACAATGAGCAGTTCTTC. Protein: CASSFPARQGEYNEQFF.

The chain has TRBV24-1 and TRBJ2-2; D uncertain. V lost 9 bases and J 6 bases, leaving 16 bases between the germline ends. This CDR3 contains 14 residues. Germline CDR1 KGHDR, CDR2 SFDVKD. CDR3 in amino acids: CATGARVGAGELFF. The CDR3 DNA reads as TGTGCCACCGGTGCAAGAGTCGGCGCCGGGGAGCTGTTTTTT.

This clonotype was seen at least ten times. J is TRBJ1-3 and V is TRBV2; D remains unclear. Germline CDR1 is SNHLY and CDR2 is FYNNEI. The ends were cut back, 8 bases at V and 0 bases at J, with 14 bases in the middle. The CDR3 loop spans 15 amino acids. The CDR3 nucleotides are TGTGCCAGCGCCCGATGGAGAGACTCTGGAAACACCATATATTTT. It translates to CASARWRDSGNTIYF.

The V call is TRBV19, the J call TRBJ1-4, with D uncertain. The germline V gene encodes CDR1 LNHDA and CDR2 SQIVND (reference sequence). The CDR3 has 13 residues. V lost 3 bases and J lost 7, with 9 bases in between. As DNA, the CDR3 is TGTGCCAGTAGTATCCTATTTTCTGAAAAACTGTTTTTT. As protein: CASSILFSEKLFF. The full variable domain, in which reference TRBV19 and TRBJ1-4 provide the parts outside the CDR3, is DGGITQSPKYLFRKEGQNVTLSCEQNLNHDAMYWYRQDPGQGLRLIYYSQIVNDFQKGDIAEGYSVSREKKESFPLTVTSAQKNPTAFYLCASSILFSEKLFFGSGTQLSVL.

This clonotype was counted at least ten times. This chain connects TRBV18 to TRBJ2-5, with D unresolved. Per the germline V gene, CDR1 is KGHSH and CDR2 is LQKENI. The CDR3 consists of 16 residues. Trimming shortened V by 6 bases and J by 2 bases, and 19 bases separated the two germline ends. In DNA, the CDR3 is TGTGCCAGCTCGTCCGGTCTAGGCACCGAGCAAGAGACCCAGTACTTC. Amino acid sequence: CASSSGLGTEQETQYF.

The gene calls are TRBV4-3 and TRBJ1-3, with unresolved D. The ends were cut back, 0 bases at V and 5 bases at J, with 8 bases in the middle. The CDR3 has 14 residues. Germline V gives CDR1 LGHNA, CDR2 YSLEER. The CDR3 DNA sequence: TGCGCCAGCAGCCAAGATGGCGGCCGAAACACCATATATTTT. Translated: CASSQDGGRNTIYF.

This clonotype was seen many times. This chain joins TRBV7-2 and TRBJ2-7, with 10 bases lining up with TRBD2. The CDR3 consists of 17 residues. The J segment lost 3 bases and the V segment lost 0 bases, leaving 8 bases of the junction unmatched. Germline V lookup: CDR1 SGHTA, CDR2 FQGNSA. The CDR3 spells CASSLARASGSLYEQYF. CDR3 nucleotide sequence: TGTGCCAGCAGCTTAGCAAGGGCTAGCGGGAGTCTCTACGAGCAGTACTTC.

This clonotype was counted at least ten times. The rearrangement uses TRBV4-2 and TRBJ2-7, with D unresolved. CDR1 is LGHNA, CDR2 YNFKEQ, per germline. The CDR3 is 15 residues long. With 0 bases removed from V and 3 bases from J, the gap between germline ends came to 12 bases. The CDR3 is CASSQENSLGYEQYF. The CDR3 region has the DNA TGTGCCAGCAGCCAAGAAAATAGTCTAGGCTACGAGCAGTACTTC.